This is a list of T cell receptor beta chains from one sample in a study of blood T cells in healthy people across ages. A single record per CDR3 protein comes from TCRdb applying MiXCR to the 5' RACE reads. In the table there are more than 700,000 distinct CDR3 sequences, 46% of which are singletons. The sample taken for sequencing was blood. These receptors were taken from an older man in good health. Both conserved end residues are part of each CDR3. A D gene is named only where the DNA matches it firmly. Size values are once, few and many counts, or a class for expanded clones, and some rows have none.

d_call: TRBD2
v_call: TRBV30
j_call: TRBJ2-1
clone_size: few
cdr3_nt: TGTGCCTGGACTAGCGGGAGGAGGAATGAGCAGTTCTTC
cdr3_aa: CAWTSGRRNEQFF

d_call: TRBD2
v_call: TRBV3-1
j_call: TRBJ2-3
clone_size: few
cdr3_nt: TGTGCCAGCAGTCGGACTAGCGGGAGGGTGAGCACAGATACGCAGTATTTT
cdr3_aa: CASSRTSGRVSTDTQYF

d_call: TRBD1
v_call: TRBV24-1
j_call: TRBJ2-1
clone_size: NA
cdr3_nt: TGTGCCACCAGTGATTTAGGGCCTACAGGGGTGAATGAGCAGTTCTTC
cdr3_aa: CATSDLGPTGVNEQFF

d_call: NA
v_call: TRBV2
j_call: TRBJ2-3
clone_size: many
cdr3_nt: TGTGCCAGCAGTGTCGGGAGAGCAAGCACAGATACGCAGTATTTT
cdr3_aa: CASSVGRASTDTQYF

d_call: NA
v_call: TRBV5-5
j_call: TRBJ2-6
clone_size: many
cdr3_nt: TGTGCCAGCAGCCCGCCGGTCAGGGCTGGGGCCAACGTCCTGACTTTC
cdr3_aa: CASSPPVRAGANVLTF

d_call: NA
v_call: TRBV7-9
j_call: TRBJ1-6
clone_size: many
cdr3_nt: TGTGCCAGCAGCTTTGGACGGTCTAATTCACCCCTCCACTTT
cdr3_aa: CASSFGRSNSPLHF

d_call: NA
v_call: TRBV20-1
j_call: TRBJ2-1
clone_size: NA
cdr3_nt: TGCAGTGCTATTTGGGTCGGGGGCCCTAGCAATGAGCAGTTCTTC
cdr3_aa: CSAIWVGGPSNEQFF

d_call: NA
v_call: TRBV15
j_call: TRBJ2-3
clone_size: NA
cdr3_nt: TGTGCCACCAGCAGAGAGGAAGGTCCTGGCAGCACAGATACGCAGTATTTT
cdr3_aa: CATSREEGPGSTDTQYF

d_call: TRBD2
v_call: TRBV11-1
j_call: TRBJ2-1
clone_size: NA
cdr3_nt: TGTGCCAGCAGCGCTAGCGGGAGGGACTACAATGAGCAGTTCTTC
cdr3_aa: CASSASGRDYNEQFF

d_call: TRBD1
v_call: TRBV3-1
j_call: TRBJ1-6
clone_size: NA
cdr3_nt: TGTGCCAGCAGCCAAGTGACAGGGTACTCACCCCTCCACTTT
cdr3_aa: CASSQVTGYSPLHF

d_call: NA
v_call: TRBV20-1
j_call: TRBJ1-5
clone_size: NA
cdr3_nt: TGCAGTGCAACGACAGATAGCAATCAGCCCCAGCATTTT
cdr3_aa: CSATTDSNQPQHF

d_call: NA
v_call: TRBV7-2
j_call: TRBJ2-7
clone_size: few
cdr3_nt: TGTGCCAGCAGCTCCATCCGGGACACTAATTCATACGAGCAGTACTTC
cdr3_aa: CASSSIRDTNSYEQYF

d_call: NA
v_call: TRBV24-1
j_call: TRBJ2-5
clone_size: once
cdr3_nt: TGTACCACCAGTGACGCCACCTCTGGGAAGGCCTGGGGGGAGACCCAGTACTTC
cdr3_aa: CTTSDATSGKAWGETQYF

d_call: NA
v_call: TRBV19
j_call: TRBJ1-2
clone_size: NA
cdr3_nt: TGTGCCAGTACTCAGGTGGGCCCATATGGCTACACCTTC
cdr3_aa: CASTQVGPYGYTF

d_call: NA
v_call: TRBV15
j_call: TRBJ2-5
clone_size: NA
cdr3_nt: TGTGCCACCAGCAGAGATGCGGGCAATCAAGAGACCCAGTACTTC
cdr3_aa: CATSRDAGNQETQYF

d_call: TRBD2
v_call: TRBV9
j_call: TRBJ2-4
clone_size: NA
cdr3_nt: TGTGCCAGCAGCGTAGACCAAGCGGGGTGGGAGCAGTACTTC
cdr3_aa: CASSVDQAGWEQYF

d_call: NA
v_call: TRBV27
j_call: TRBJ1-2
clone_size: few
cdr3_nt: TGTGCCAGCAGTCCGAATCATTCTGGTGGCTACACCTTC
cdr3_aa: CASSPNHSGGYTF

d_call: NA
v_call: TRBV9
j_call: TRBJ2-5
clone_size: many
cdr3_nt: TGTGCCAGCAGCGTAGACGGTACACCGAAGGAGACCCAGTACTTC
cdr3_aa: CASSVDGTPKETQYF

d_call: NA
v_call: TRBV20-1
j_call: TRBJ2-3
clone_size: NA
cdr3_nt: TGCAGTGCTAGGAAGGTTGCGACTAGCACAGATACGCAGTATTTT
cdr3_aa: CSARKVATSTDTQYF

d_call: NA
v_call: TRBV28
j_call: TRBJ2-7
clone_size: NA
cdr3_nt: TGTGCCAGCAGTACTACGACCCCGTTCGAGCAGTACTTC
cdr3_aa: CASSTTTPFEQYF

d_call: NA
v_call: TRBV28
j_call: TRBJ2-5
clone_size: NA
cdr3_nt: TGTGCCAGCAGTTCCCAGGGGAAGGCGGAGACCCAGTACTTC
cdr3_aa: CASSSQGKAETQYF

d_call: NA
v_call: TRBV29-1
j_call: TRBJ2-2
clone_size: NA
cdr3_nt: TGCAGCGTAGTATCATCAGGGATTGGCGGGGAGCTGTTTTTT
cdr3_aa: CSVVSSGIGGELFF

d_call: NA
v_call: TRBV10-3
j_call: TRBJ1-1
clone_size: few
cdr3_nt: TGTGCCATCAGTGAAATGGGGGTCGTCAACACTGAAGCTTTCTTT
cdr3_aa: CAISEMGVVNTEAFF

d_call: TRBD1
v_call: TRBV7-2
j_call: TRBJ1-2
clone_size: NA
cdr3_nt: TGTGCCAGCAGCTTGGCCGGGACAGGGATCGAACATGGCTACACCTTC
cdr3_aa: CASSLAGTGIEHGYTF